The 6 T cell receptor beta chains reported below all come from one sample, sequenced in a study of control samples from healthy donors and cancer patients. This table comes from immunoSEQ multiplex PCR, and its TCRdb copy is limited to in-frame clones, with some not included. Of approximately 120,000 clones in the sample, about nine tenths were seen once. The sample comprised blood. These receptors were collected from a human donor in good health. The donor label of this sample is uncertain.

V usage is TRBV12-3 or TRBV12-4 and J usage is TRBJ1-5, with 7 bases matching TRBD1. Trimming removed 6 bases from V and 5 bases from J; junction bases left unmatched: 4. The CDR3 is 13 amino acids. The CDR3 region has the DNA TGTGCCAGCAGCCAAGACAGGGATCAGCCCCAGCATTTT. This translates into CASSQDRDQPQHF.

The chain recombines TRBV5-4 with TRBJ2-1, with 7 bases lining up with TRBD2. This CDR3 region has 16 residues. From germline, CDR1 is SGHNT and CDR2 YYREEE (reference sequence). V was pared by 2 bases and J by 2 bases, with 7 bases of the junction left unmatched. The CDR3 spells CASSLAGLVPYNEQFF. In DNA form, the CDR3 reads TGTGCCAGCAGCTTAGCTGGACTAGTACCCTACAATGAGCAGTTCTTC.

V gene TRBV10-2 combines with J gene TRBJ1-5, with no clear D. Trimming left V 0 bases short and J 4 bases short, with 13 bases between. The CDR3 spans 16 residues. The germline CDR1 and CDR2 sequences are WSHSY and SAAADI. The CDR3, as DNA: TGCGCCAGCAGTGAGTCCTCGCTAGGCCCAAATCAGCCCCAGCATTTT. This gives the protein CASSESSLGPNQPQHF.

The chain links TRBV5-1 to TRBJ1-1; a possible D gene is TRBD1 (6 bases). CDR1 is SGHRS and CDR2 is YFSETQ in the germline V gene. The CDR3 has 15 residues. The V gene lost 1 base and the J gene lost 4 bases, with 14 bases spanning the gap. The CDR3: CASSLPQGTGTEAFF. The CDR3 DNA follows: TGCGCCAGCAGCTTGCCCCAGGGGACGGGCACTGAAGCTTTCTTT. The full variable domain, completed using reference TRBV5-1 and TRBJ1-1, is KAGVTQTPRYLIKTRGQQVTLSCSPISGHRSVSWYQQTPGQGLQFLFEYFSETQRNKGNFPGRFSGRQFSNSRSEMNVSTLELGDSALYLCASSLPQGTGTEAFFGQGTRLTVV.

This sequence joins TRBV5-1 and TRBJ2-2; TRBD1 aligns across 12 bases. The CDR3 runs to 16 residues. Germline V CDR1 and CDR2: SGHRS, YFSETQ. V was pared by 3 bases and J by 6 bases, with 6 bases of the junction left unmatched. The CDR3 loop reads CASSSPGTGGAGELFF. The CDR3 nucleotides are TGCGCCAGCAGCTCACCCGGGACAGGGGGCGCCGGGGAGCTGTTTTTT.

The chain is built from TRBV3-1 (or the pseudogene TRBV3-2) and TRBJ1-3, with no clear D. This CDR3 comprises 18 residues. The germline V gene encodes CDR1 LGHDT and CDR2 YNNKEL (reference sequence). With 0 bases removed from V and 0 bases from J, the gap between germline ends came to 15 bases. This chain's CDR3 is CASSQDPLTASSGNTIYF. CDR3 nucleotides: TGTGCCAGCAGCCAAGATCCTCTAACAGCTAGCTCTGGAAACACCATATATTTT.